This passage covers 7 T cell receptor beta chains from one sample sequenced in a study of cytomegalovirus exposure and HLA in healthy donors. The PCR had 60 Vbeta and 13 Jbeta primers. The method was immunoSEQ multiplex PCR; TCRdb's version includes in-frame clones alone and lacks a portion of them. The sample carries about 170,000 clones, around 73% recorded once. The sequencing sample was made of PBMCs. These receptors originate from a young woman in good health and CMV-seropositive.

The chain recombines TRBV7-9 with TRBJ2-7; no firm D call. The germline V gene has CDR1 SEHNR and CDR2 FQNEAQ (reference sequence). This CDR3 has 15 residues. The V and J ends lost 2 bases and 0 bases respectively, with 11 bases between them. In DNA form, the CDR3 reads TGTGCCAGCAGCTTATCAGGCCTTAGCTCCTACGAGCAGTACTTC. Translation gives CASSLSGLSSYEQYF.

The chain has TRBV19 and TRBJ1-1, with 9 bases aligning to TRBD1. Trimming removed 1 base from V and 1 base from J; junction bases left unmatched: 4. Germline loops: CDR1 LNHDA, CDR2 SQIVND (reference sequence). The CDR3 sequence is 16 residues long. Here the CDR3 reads CASSIVGTGTNTEAFF. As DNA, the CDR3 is TGTGCCAGTAGTATAGTGGGGACAGGGACGAACACTGAAGCTTTCTTT.

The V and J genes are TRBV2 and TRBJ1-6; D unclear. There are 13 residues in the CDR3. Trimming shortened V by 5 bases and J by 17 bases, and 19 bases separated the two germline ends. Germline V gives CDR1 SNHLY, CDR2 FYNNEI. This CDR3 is CASSPTSIEVVHF. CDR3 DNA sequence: TGTGCCAGCAGTCCTACTTCGATAGAGGTCGTCCACTTT.

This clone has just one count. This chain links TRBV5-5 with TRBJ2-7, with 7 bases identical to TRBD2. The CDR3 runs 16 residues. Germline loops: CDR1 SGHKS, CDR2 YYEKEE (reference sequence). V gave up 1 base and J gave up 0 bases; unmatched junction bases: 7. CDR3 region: CASSLLSGTVSYEQYF. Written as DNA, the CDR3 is TGTGCCAGCAGCTTGTTGAGCGGGACGGTCTCCTACGAGCAGTACTTC.

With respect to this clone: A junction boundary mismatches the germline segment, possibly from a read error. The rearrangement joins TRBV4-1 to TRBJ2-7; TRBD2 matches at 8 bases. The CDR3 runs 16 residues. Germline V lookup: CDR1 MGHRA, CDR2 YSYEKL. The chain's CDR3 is CASSEEGSGASYEQYF. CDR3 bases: TGCGCCAGCAGCGAAGAGGGTAGCGGGGCTTCCTACGAGCAGTACTTC.

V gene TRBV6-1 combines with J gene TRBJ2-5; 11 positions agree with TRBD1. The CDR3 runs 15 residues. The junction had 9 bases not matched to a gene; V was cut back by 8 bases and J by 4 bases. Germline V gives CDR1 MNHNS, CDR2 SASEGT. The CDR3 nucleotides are TGTGCCAGCCGAAAATCCGGGACAGGGGGAGAGACCCAGTACTTC. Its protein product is CASRKSGTGGETQYF.

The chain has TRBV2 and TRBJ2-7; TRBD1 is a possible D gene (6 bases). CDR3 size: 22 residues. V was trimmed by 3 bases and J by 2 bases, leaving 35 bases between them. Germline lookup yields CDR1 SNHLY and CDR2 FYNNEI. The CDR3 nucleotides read TGTGCCAGCAGTGACCCAGTAAGTGACCCTTCTCCGGGACACAGGGATCCCTACGAGCAGTACTTC. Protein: CASSDPVSDPSPGHRDPYEQYF.